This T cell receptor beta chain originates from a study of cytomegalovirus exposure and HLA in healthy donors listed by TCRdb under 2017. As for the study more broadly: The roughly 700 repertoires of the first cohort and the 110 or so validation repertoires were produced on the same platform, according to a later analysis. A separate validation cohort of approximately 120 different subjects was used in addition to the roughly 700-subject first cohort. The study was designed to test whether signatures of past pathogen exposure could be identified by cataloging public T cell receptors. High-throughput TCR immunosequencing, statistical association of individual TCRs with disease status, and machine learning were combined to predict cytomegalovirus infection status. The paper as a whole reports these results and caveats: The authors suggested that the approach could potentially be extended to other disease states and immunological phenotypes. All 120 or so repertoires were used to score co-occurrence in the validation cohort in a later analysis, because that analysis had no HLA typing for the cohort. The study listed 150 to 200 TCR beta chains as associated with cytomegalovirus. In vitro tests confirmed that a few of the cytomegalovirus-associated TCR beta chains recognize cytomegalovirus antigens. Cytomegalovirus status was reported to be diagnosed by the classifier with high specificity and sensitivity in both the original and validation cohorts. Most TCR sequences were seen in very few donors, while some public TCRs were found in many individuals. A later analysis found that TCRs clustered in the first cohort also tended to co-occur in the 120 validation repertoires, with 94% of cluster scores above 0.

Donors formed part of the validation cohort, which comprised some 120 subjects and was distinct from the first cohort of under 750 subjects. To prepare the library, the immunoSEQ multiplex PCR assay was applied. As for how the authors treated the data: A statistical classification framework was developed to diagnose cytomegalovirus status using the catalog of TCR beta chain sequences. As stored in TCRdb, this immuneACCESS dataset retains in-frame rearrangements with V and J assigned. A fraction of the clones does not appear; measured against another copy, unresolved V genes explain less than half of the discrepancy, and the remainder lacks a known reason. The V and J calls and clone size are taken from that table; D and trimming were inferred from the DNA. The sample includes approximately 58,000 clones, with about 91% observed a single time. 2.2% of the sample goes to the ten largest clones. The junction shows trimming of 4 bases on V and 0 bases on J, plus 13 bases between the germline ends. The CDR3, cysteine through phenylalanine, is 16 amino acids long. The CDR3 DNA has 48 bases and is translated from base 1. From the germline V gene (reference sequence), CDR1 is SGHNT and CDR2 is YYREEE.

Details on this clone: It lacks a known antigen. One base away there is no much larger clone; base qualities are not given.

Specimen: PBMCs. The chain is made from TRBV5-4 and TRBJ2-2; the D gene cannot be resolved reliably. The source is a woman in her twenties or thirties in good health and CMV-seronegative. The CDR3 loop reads CASSTLDTSNTGELFF. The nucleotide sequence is TGTGCCAGCAGCACCCTCGACACATCGAACACCGGGGAGCTGTTTTTT.